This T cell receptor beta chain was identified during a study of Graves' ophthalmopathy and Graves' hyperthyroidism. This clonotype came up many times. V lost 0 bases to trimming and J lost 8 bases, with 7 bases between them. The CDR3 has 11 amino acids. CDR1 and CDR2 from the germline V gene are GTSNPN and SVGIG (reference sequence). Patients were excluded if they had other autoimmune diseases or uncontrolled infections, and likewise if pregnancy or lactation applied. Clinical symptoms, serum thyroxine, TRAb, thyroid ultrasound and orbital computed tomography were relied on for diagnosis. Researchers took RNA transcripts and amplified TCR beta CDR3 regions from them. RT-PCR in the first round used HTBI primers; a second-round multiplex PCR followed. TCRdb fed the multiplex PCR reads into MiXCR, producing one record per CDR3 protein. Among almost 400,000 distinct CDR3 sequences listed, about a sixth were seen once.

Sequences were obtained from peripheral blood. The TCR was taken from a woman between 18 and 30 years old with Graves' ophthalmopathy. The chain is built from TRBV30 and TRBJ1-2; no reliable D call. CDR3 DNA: TGTGCCTGGAGTGTACCATTGGGCTACACCTTC. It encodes CAWSVPLGYTF.